This is a list of T cell receptor beta chains from one sample in a study of shared clonotypes between healthy human individuals. Sequencing used immunoSEQ multiplex PCR; TCRdb keeps in-frame clones, though not all of them. The sample holds some 2,500,000 clones, around 92% seen once. What was sequenced was naive CD4+ T cells from PBMCs. Receptors originate from a young man in good health. Some clones in this sample may be carry-over from other donors' samples. Each CDR3 is given with its conserved first and last residue. The D gene is left open where the match is weak. Clone size is stated in some rows and not others, as once, few, many or a class when expanded.

clone size,D gene,J gene,V gene,CDR3 DNA,CDR3 protein
-,TRBD1,TRBJ2-2,TRBV5-8,TGTGCCAGCAGCTTGGACAGGGGTAACGGGGAGCTGTTTTTT,CASSLDRGNGELFF
-,-,TRBJ1-5,TRBV6-5,TGTGCCAGCAGGGCTAACAATCAGCCCCAGCATTTT,CASRANNQPQHF
-,TRBD1,TRBJ2-6,TRBV5-8,TGTGCCAGCAGCAACAGGGGATATGGGGCCAACGTCCTGACTTTC,CASSNRGYGANVLTF
-,-,TRBJ2-2,TRBV7-9,TGTGCCAGCAGCTTAAGACTGAGAAACACCGGGGAGCTGTTTTTT,CASSLRLRNTGELFF
once,TRBD2,TRBJ2-7,TRBV5-1,TGCGCCAGCAGCTTTGGCGGGGGCTCCTACGAGCAGTACTTC,CASSFGGGSYEQYF
-,-,TRBJ2-7,TRBV19,TGTGCCAGTAGTATTAAGGGCATCTACGAGCAGTACTTC,CASSIKGIYEQYF
-,-,TRBJ2-1,TRBV7-2,TGTGCCAGCAGCTTCTCCGCCGAGGATGAGCAGTTCTTC,CASSFSAEDEQFF
-,-,TRBJ2-2,TRBV25-1,TGTGCCAGCAGTGAAGGTCTTCCCGGACGAGCCGGGGAGCTGTTTTTT,CASSEGLPGRAGELFF
-,-,TRBJ2-2,TRBV27,TGTGCCAGCAGTTTATCCCGCGGCACCGGGGAGCTGTTTTTT,CASSLSRGTGELFF
-,TRBD2,TRBJ2-5,TRBV27,TGTGCCAGCAGTCCTATAGCGGGATACCAAGAGACCCAGTACTTC,CASSPIAGYQETQYF
-,-,TRBJ2-2,TRBV4-3,TGCGCCAGCAGCCAAGATCAGGCGGGACGCGGGGAGCTGTTTTTT,CASSQDQAGRGELFF
-,-,TRBJ1-2,TRBV6-5,TGTGCCAGCAGTTTAAAGATAGACTATGGCTACACCTTC,CASSLKIDYGYTF
-,-,TRBJ1-2,TRBV29-1,TGCAGCGTTGATCTGCAGGGAGATGGCTACACCTTC,CSVDLQGDGYTF
-,-,TRBJ2-7,TRBV7-2,TGTGCCACCTCCTTCGTGGGCAGCTCTAGCTCCTACGAGCAGTACTTC,CATSFVGSSSSYEQYF
-,-,TRBJ1-4,TRBV5-1,TGCGCCAGCACCTCACAGGGATTAAGCGAAAAACTGTTTTTT,CASTSQGLSEKLFF
-,-,TRBJ1-4,TRBV6-1,TGTGCCAGCAGTGGGGGCGTAAGGGCAACTAATGAAAAACTGTTTTTT,CASSGGVRATNEKLFF
-,-,TRBJ1-3,TRBV6-6,TGTGCCAGCAGCCGTGGGGATGCTGGAAACACCATATATTTT,CASSRGDAGNTIYF
-,-,TRBJ2-7,TRBV28,TGTGCCAGCAGTAAACCCCTTATTTCGCAGGAGTACTTC,CASSKPLISQEYF
-,TRBD1,TRBJ1-2,TRBV5-4,TGTGCCAGCAGCTTAGGACAGGACGTCTATGGCTACACCTTC,CASSLGQDVYGYTF
-,-,TRBJ2-7,TRBV2,TGTGCCAGCAGTGCCAGTAGGTACGAGCAGTACTTC,CASSASRYEQYF
-,TRBD1,TRBJ2-7,TRBV2,TGTGCCAGCAGCAGGCCGGGACAGATCTCCTACGAGCAGTACTTC,CASSRPGQISYEQYF
-,TRBD2,TRBJ2-1,TRBV28,TGTGCCAGCAGTTTACCGGGACTAGCGGGAGGCGGTGAGCAGTTCTTC,CASSLPGLAGGGEQFF
-,TRBD1,TRBJ2-1,TRBV5-1,TGCGCCAGCAGCTTGGACGGACAGGGGGTCTACAATGAGCAGTTCTTC,CASSLDGQGVYNEQFF
-,TRBD2,TRBJ2-3,TRBV23-1,TGCGCCAGCAGGCTCACTAGCGGGAGGACAGATACGCAGTATTTT,CASRLTSGRTDTQYF
once,-,TRBJ2-2,TRBV19,TGTGCCAGCGAGATTAGGTCCGGGGAGCTGTTTTTT,CASEIRSGELFF
-,-,TRBJ2-5,TRBV5-1,TGCGCCAGCAGCTTGTTTTCGGGTCTTTTAGGGATTCCTAGTCGGGAGACCCAGTACTTC,CASSLFSGLLGIPSRETQYF
few,TRBD1,TRBJ1-2,TRBV19,TGTGCCAGTAGTTCCCTCGGGACAGGGACCTATGGCTACACCTTC,CASSSLGTGTYGYTF
-,-,TRBJ2-1,TRBV7-3,TGTGCCAGCAGCCCTCCTGCCCCAGGCAATGAGCAGTTCTTC,CASSPPAPGNEQFF
-,-,TRBJ2-5,TRBV5-6,TGTGCCAGCAGCTTGGTCCGAGAAGGGACCCAGTACTTC,CASSLVREGTQYF
-,-,TRBJ2-7,TRBV28,TGTGCCAGCAACCTTAGCCCCACCTACGAGCAGTACTTC,CASNLSPTYEQYF
-,-,TRBJ1-2,TRBV10-3,TGTGCCATCACCCGAAGGGGGGGTGATGATGGCTACACCTTC,CAITRRGGDDGYTF
-,TRBD1,TRBJ2-1,TRBV5-4,TGTGCCAGCAGCCAGGGACAGGGGATCTACAATGAGCAGTTCTTC,CASSQGQGIYNEQFF
-,-,TRBJ2-6,TRBV18,TGTGCCAGCTCCCAGGTGGGGCCTGGGGCCAACGTCCTGACTTTC,CASSQVGPGANVLTF
-,-,TRBJ1-2,TRBV18,TGTGCCAGCTCACCAAGGAAGGAGGCCTATGGCTACACCTTC,CASSPRKEAYGYTF
-,-,TRBJ2-3,TRBV2,TGTGCCAGCAGTGAAGCACGGGCAGGGAGCACAGATACGCAGTATTTT,CASSEARAGSTDTQYF
-,TRBD1,TRBJ1-3,TRBV19,TGTGCCAGTAGTATTAGGACAGGGGCTGGAAACACCATATATTTT,CASSIRTGAGNTIYF
-,-,TRBJ1-5,TRBV28,TGTGCCAGCAGTTTGACGCCCGGGGCGGGCAATCAGCCCCAGCATTTT,CASSLTPGAGNQPQHF
-,-,TRBJ2-5,TRBV5-1,TGCGCCAGCAGCTTTGGGGACACCCAGAGAGAGACCCAGTACTTC,CASSFGDTQRETQYF
-,-,TRBJ1-4,TRBV27,TGTGCCAGCACGACTAAACGGACCCTGGGAGGGTATGAAAAACTGTTTTTT,CASTTKRTLGGYEKLFF
-,TRBD2,TRBJ2-7,TRBV5-4,TGTGCCAGCAGCTCCGGGACTAGCGCTTTGAAGAACGAGCAGTACTTC,CASSSGTSALKNEQYF
-,TRBD1,TRBJ1-6,TRBV6-5,TGTGCCAGCAGTTACTCGAATCGACAGGGAGGGTTCCCCCTCCACTTT,CASSYSNRQGGFPLHF
once,-,TRBJ2-7,TRBV10-3,TGTGCCATCAGTGATGGGGGGTTTCCCGAGCAGTACTTC,CAISDGGFPEQYF
-,-,TRBJ2-1,TRBV5-1,TGCGCCAGCACACCGGGCACGAGAAGCTCCTACAATGAGCAGTTCTTC,CASTPGTRSSYNEQFF
-,TRBD1,TRBJ2-4,TRBV14,TGTGCCAGCAGCCCGACAGGGTCTCGGAAAAACATTCAGTACTTC,CASSPTGSRKNIQYF
-,-,TRBJ2-7,TRBV18,TGTGCCAGCTCACCACCGTCGGTTTCCTACGAGCAGTACTTC,CASSPPSVSYEQYF
-,TRBD2,TRBJ2-5,TRBV5-4,TGTGCCAGCAGTAGGGAGGGAGGAGAGACCCAGTACTTC,CASSREGGETQYF